The 2 T cell receptor beta chains listed next were all sequenced from one sample in a study of OX40 agonist ivuxolimab in advanced cancers. Receptor libraries were prepared by the immunoSEQ multiplex PCR assay. TCRdb retrieved this table from immuneACCESS and kept in-frame rearrangements only. Not all clones are present; in checked studies, unresolved V genes account for under half, and no reason is known for the remainder. The sample data list roughly 100,000 clones, and 95% to 97% of these were observed just once. The ten largest clones capture around 2% of the sample. The sample was CD4+ or CD8+ T cells sorted from blood, taken in a trial of the OX40 agonist ivuxolimab. The receptors were sampled from an adult with an advanced solid tumor such as melanoma, head and neck, liver or kidney cancer.

The table lists this clone with a count of one. CDR3: CAWHGQPVEETQYF. CDR3 sequence (DNA): TGTGCCTGGCACGGACAGCCTGTAGAAGAGACCCAGTACTTC. The V call is TRBV30, the J call TRBJ2-5, with a possible D match to TRBD1 (6 bases). V was cut by 5 bases and J by 3 bases, with 16 bases left in between. The CDR3 spans 14 residues. CDR1 is GTSNPN, CDR2 SVGIG, per germline (reference sequence).

This clone has a single count. The chain couples TRBV7-9 to TRBJ2-3; no firm D call. This CDR3 region has 12 residues. In germline, CDR1 is SEHNR, CDR2 FQNEAQ (reference sequence). Trimming left V 4 bases short and J 5 bases short, with 7 bases between. The CDR3 reads CASSSLGDTQYF. CDR3 bases: TGTGCCAGCAGCTCACTTGGAGATACGCAGTATTTT.